These T cell receptor beta chains were read from a single sample in a study of T-cell reconstitution after alpha-beta-depleted transplantation in children. TCRdb used MiXCR to reprocess the PCR reads, holding one entry per CDR3 protein. The repertoire includes around 490,000 distinct CDR3 sequences, about an eighth of them detected once, and 13% to 15% sits in the top ten. Specimen: PBMCs, mostly from graft donor cells, collected 180 days after TCRalphabeta/CD19-depleted stem cell transplant. The receptors derive from a female patient aged 2-9 years who had a stem cell transplant for aplastic anemia, so the T cells may come from the graft donor. Both conserved end residues are trimmed from each CDR3.

v_call: TRBV10-3; j_call: TRBJ2-2; cdr3_aa: AISDETSVPLANTGELF
v_call: TRBV7-2; j_call: TRBJ2-7; cdr3_aa: ASSLGGQFTYEQY
v_call: TRBV15; j_call: TRBJ2-1; cdr3_aa: ATSRLGTSGVNEQF
v_call: TRBV5-4; j_call: TRBJ2-2; cdr3_aa: ASRLAGDNTGELF
v_call: TRBV3-1; j_call: TRBJ2-4; cdr3_aa: ASSHLPGQAIQY
v_call: TRBV20-1; j_call: TRBJ2-3; cdr3_aa: SAQRAASTDTQY
v_call: TRBV18; j_call: TRBJ2-1; cdr3_aa: ASSPDSGRNEQF
v_call: TRBV12-3/TRBV12-4; j_call: TRBJ1-5; cdr3_aa: ASTPDGNQPQH
v_call: TRBV4-2; j_call: TRBJ1-1; cdr3_aa: ASSQATGMNTEAF
v_call: TRBV10-3; j_call: TRBJ2-7; cdr3_aa: AISAFGGTDSYEQY
v_call: TRBV7-6; j_call: TRBJ2-1; cdr3_aa: ASRTYSGGFNEQF
v_call: TRBV14; j_call: TRBJ2-1; cdr3_aa: ASSQDLFAGASYNEQF
v_call: TRBV7-8; j_call: TRBJ2-2; cdr3_aa: ASSLLTSGRTGTGELF
v_call: TRBV5-1; j_call: TRBJ2-4; cdr3_aa: ASSPSWGGNIQY
v_call: TRBV4-3; j_call: TRBJ2-3; cdr3_aa: ASSQDLAGPPADTQY
v_call: TRBV10-3; j_call: TRBJ2-3; cdr3_aa: AISESRSSRDTQY
v_call: TRBV5-1; j_call: TRBJ2-1; cdr3_aa: ASRARGGNEQF
v_call: TRBV5-6; j_call: TRBJ2-1; cdr3_aa: VSSFSLSGASYNEQF
v_call: TRBV19; j_call: TRBJ2-5; cdr3_aa: ASSTPAGLQETQY
v_call: TRBV12-3/TRBV12-4; j_call: TRBJ1-5; cdr3_aa: ASTADRVYSNQPQH
v_call: TRBV4-3; j_call: TRBJ2-1; cdr3_aa: ASSRGTSGRYNEQF
v_call: TRBV28; j_call: TRBJ1-2; cdr3_aa: ASSPGQAPYGYT
v_call: TRBV3-1; j_call: TRBJ1-4; cdr3_aa: ASSQGPTGNEKLF
v_call: TRBV29-1; j_call: TRBJ2-7; cdr3_aa: SVELAVPGSSYEQY
v_call: TRBV29-1; j_call: TRBJ2-7; cdr3_aa: SALRVPSYEQY
v_call: TRBV27; j_call: TRBJ2-6; cdr3_aa: ASSAWTASGANVLT
v_call: TRBV27; j_call: TRBJ2-3; cdr3_aa: ASSLLLNADTQY